A selection of T cell receptor beta chains follows, all from one sample in a study of technical replicates of blood from a handful of donors. Produced via immunoSEQ multiplex PCR; TCRdb's table is partial and in-frame only. The table has tens of thousands of clones, 96% seen once. Material for sequencing was T cells isolated from PBMCs. These receptors were collected from a human donor in good health. CDR3s include the opening cysteine and the closing phenylalanine or tryptophan. Each record gives: V gene, J gene, CDR3 protein.

v_gene: TRBV4-1; j_gene: TRBJ2-4; CDR3aa: CASSHARPRGLKNIQYF
v_gene: TRBV4-1; j_gene: TRBJ2-3; CDR3aa: CASSQDSGTDTQYF
v_gene: TRBV4-2; j_gene: TRBJ2-7; CDR3aa: CASSQDSGGSYEQYF
v_gene: TRBV6-5; j_gene: TRBJ2-3; CDR3aa: CASRFGGGTDTQYF
v_gene: TRBV4-1; j_gene: TRBJ1-5; CDR3aa: CASSQPTGRNQPQHF
v_gene: TRBV30; j_gene: TRBJ1-4; CDR3aa: CAWSVGMTGRSTNEKLFF
v_gene: TRBV6-1; j_gene: TRBJ2-3; CDR3aa: CASRGLNTDTQYF
v_gene: TRBV7-8; j_gene: TRBJ1-2; CDR3aa: CASSLDRPGNGGYTF
v_gene: TRBV5-1; j_gene: TRBJ2-7; CDR3aa: CASSPMTVGTYEQYF
v_gene: TRBV9; j_gene: TRBJ2-1; CDR3aa: CASSVGVGTRSDEQFF
v_gene: TRBV10-1; j_gene: TRBJ1-4; CDR3aa: CASCESMDRLREKLFF
v_gene: TRBV6-5; j_gene: TRBJ2-3; CDR3aa: CASRGLWGDTQYF
v_gene: TRBV9; j_gene: TRBJ1-3; CDR3aa: CASSVVPGGENTIYF
v_gene: TRBV6-1; j_gene: TRBJ1-1; CDR3aa: CAGRQNHYANTEAFF
v_gene: TRBV28; j_gene: TRBJ1-2; CDR3aa: CATEGESADEPYGYTF
v_gene: TRBV19; j_gene: TRBJ1-2; CDR3aa: CASSSQGEAGYTF
v_gene: TRBV6-1; j_gene: TRBJ2-1; CDR3aa: CASRPAGGVMEEQFF
v_gene: TRBV27; j_gene: TRBJ1-5; CDR3aa: CASSRDSPNQPQHF
v_gene: TRBV28; j_gene: TRBJ2-5; CDR3aa: CASRGGPKFEETQYF
v_gene: TRBV5-6; j_gene: TRBJ2-5; CDR3aa: CASSLIDRPGETQYF
v_gene: TRBV6-1; j_gene: TRBJ1-1; CDR3aa: CASSEKRGSEAFF
v_gene: TRBV7-6; j_gene: TRBJ2-7; CDR3aa: CASSLGGARTGSYEQYF
v_gene: TRBV28; j_gene: TRBJ2-2; CDR3aa: CASSLAANTGELFF
v_gene: TRBV5-1; j_gene: TRBJ1-5; CDR3aa: CASSLGQGGEPQHF
v_gene: TRBV19; j_gene: TRBJ1-1; CDR3aa: CASSIYRGRESTEAFF
v_gene: TRBV6-1; j_gene: TRBJ1-5; CDR3aa: CASSEDGWYQPQHF
v_gene: TRBV5-4; j_gene: TRBJ2-1; CDR3aa: CASSSWTGREQFF
v_gene: TRBV11-2; j_gene: TRBJ2-4; CDR3aa: CASSFLRGAKNIQYF
v_gene: TRBV6-1; j_gene: TRBJ1-2; CDR3aa: CASSESPGGPDGYTF
v_gene: TRBV19; j_gene: TRBJ2-7; CDR3aa: CASSIRTSGRPFRGYEQYF
v_gene: TRBV5-1; j_gene: TRBJ2-1; CDR3aa: CASSLLTSGGRDEQFF
v_gene: TRBV27; j_gene: TRBJ2-7; CDR3aa: CASRDLAGGKYEQYF
v_gene: TRBV7-9; j_gene: TRBJ2-7; CDR3aa: CASSFEAPDEQYF
v_gene: TRBV4-2; j_gene: TRBJ1-5; CDR3aa: CASSLEGGGGQPQHF
v_gene: TRBV29-1; j_gene: TRBJ2-7; CDR3aa: CSVGGGSGSYEQYF
v_gene: TRBV19; j_gene: TRBJ2-1; CDR3aa: CATQTVSHNEQFF
v_gene: TRBV5-1; j_gene: TRBJ1-6; CDR3aa: CASSGTGESPLHF
v_gene: TRBV7-6; j_gene: TRBJ1-3; CDR3aa: CASSPTARGVSGNTIYF
v_gene: TRBV7-9; j_gene: TRBJ2-2; CDR3aa: CASSFETRNTGELFF
v_gene: TRBV12-5; j_gene: TRBJ1-2; CDR3aa: CESNRGLVGYTF
v_gene: TRBV29-1; j_gene: TRBJ1-1; CDR3aa: CSVEARLMNTEAFF
v_gene: TRBV11-3; j_gene: TRBJ2-5; CDR3aa: CASRFGGGKETQYF
v_gene: TRBV9; j_gene: TRBJ2-2; CDR3aa: CASKGFGTGVNTGELFF
v_gene: TRBV7-9; j_gene: TRBJ2-2; CDR3aa: CASSMLETGELFF
v_gene: TRBV5-1; j_gene: TRBJ2-7; CDR3aa: CASKSGLSSYEQYF
v_gene: TRBV29-1; j_gene: TRBJ2-7; CDR3aa: CSVSHTPSYEQYF
v_gene: TRBV5-5; j_gene: TRBJ2-3; CDR3aa: CASSLGTNTDTQYF
v_gene: TRBV6-5; j_gene: TRBJ2-1; CDR3aa: CASSSPGQGYYNEQFF
v_gene: TRBV6-1; j_gene: TRBJ1-5; CDR3aa: CASRGQYNQPQHF
v_gene: TRBV7-8; j_gene: TRBJ1-4; CDR3aa: CASSLDPRQAPSTNEKLFF
v_gene: TRBV11-2; j_gene: TRBJ2-2; CDR3aa: CASSLNRVGELFF
v_gene: TRBV4-1; j_gene: TRBJ1-4; CDR3aa: CASSRLGGNEKLFF
v_gene: TRBV7-3; j_gene: TRBJ2-1; CDR3aa: CASSLSLENEQFF